The sequence of this T cell receptor beta chain was determined in a study of blood T cell repertoires in COVID-19. The V end was cut by 0 bases, the J end by 2 bases, with 8 bases between. Germline-derived CDR1 and CDR2 are SQVTM and ANQGSEA. This CDR3 is 13 amino acids long. Here immunoSEQ multiplex PCR was the method, and the copy in TCRdb shows in-frame clones only, minus some. Counted here are 250,000 to 350,000 clones, 90% occurring once; the ten biggest clones make up 6% to 7%. V gene TRBV29-1 combines with J gene TRBJ2-7; D unresolved. Specimen: peripheral blood. The clonotype comes from a woman aged 25 to 39 with COVID-19, enrolled during active disease. CDR3 residues: CSVEDRSTYEQYF. The CDR3 bases are TGCAGCGTTGAAGATCGCAGTACCTACGAGCAGTACTTC.